The TCR beta chain described here comes from a study of identical twins. Findings and limits, study-wide: Interpretation of the results relied on cross-sectional statistical analysis and not on following the same donors. Modeled out-of-frame TCR alpha sharing in monozygotic twins fell below observed levels. Beta clonotypes that were abundant in cord blood contained fewer insertions, a pattern absent from memory repertoires.

TCRdb reprocessed the 5' RACE reads with MiXCR, giving one entry per CDR3 protein. The sample consists of hundreds of thousands of distinct CDR3 sequences, 12% of them appearing once. This clonotype was observed a handful of times. Its antigen is not identified. V was shortened by 1 base and J by 1 base, with 11 bases between the two germline ends. The CDR3 contains 16 residues. CDR1 and CDR2 (germline): SGHKS, YYEKEE (reference sequence). Separately, the same data were catalogued under a study of yellow fever vaccine responses in identical twins.

This chain uses TRBV5-5 with TRBJ2-2; D not resolved. The receptor comes from a woman younger than 35 in good health. Sample: PBMCs. CDR3 protein: CASSLQLQKNTGELFF. The CDR3 DNA is TGTGCCAGCAGCTTGCAGTTACAAAAGAACACCGGGGAGCTGTTTTTT.